Listed below are T cell receptor beta chains from one sample, sequenced in a study of cytomegalovirus exposure and HLA in healthy donors. Sequenced by immunoSEQ multiplex PCR; TCRdb stores in-frame clones only, minus some. The data contain some 90,000 clones, over 70% of them singletons. Material: PBMCs. The receptor source for this set is a man between 60 and 75 years old in good health and CMV-seronegative. CDR3s include the opening cysteine and the closing phenylalanine or tryptophan. Fields, in order: D gene, V gene, J gene, clone size, CDR3 length, CDR3 DNA, CDR3 protein. A D gene is named only where the DNA matches it firmly. Clone size is shown for a subset of rows, as once, few, many or a class of expanded clone.

d_gene: .
v_gene: TRBV5-1
j_gene: TRBJ2-3
abundance: few
len: 17
CDR3nt: TGCGCCAGCAGCTCGGGAAAAGTGGAGGGAGTCACAGATACGCAGTATTTT
CDR3aa: CASSSGKVEGVTDTQYF

d_gene: TRBD2
v_gene: TRBV9
j_gene: TRBJ2-1
abundance: few
len: 14
CDR3nt: TGTGCCAGCAGCGTAGGGGGAGGGTACAATGAGCAGTTCTTC
CDR3aa: CASSVGGGYNEQFF

d_gene: .
v_gene: TRBV4-2
j_gene: TRBJ2-1
abundance: .
len: 13
CDR3nt: TGTGCCAGCAGCCTAACAAGCGGCAATGAGCAGTTCTTC
CDR3aa: CASSLTSGNEQFF

d_gene: TRBD2
v_gene: TRBV10-2
j_gene: TRBJ2-1
abundance: few
len: 18
CDR3nt: TGCGCCAGCAGACCCTCCGCCGGGGCGGGAGGGCTGGGGAATGAGCAGTTCTTC
CDR3aa: CASRPSAGAGGLGNEQFF

d_gene: TRBD1
v_gene: TRBV29-1
j_gene: TRBJ2-5
abundance: .
len: 15
CDR3nt: TGCAGCGTTGAGTCTTATCGGACAGGGCAAGAGACCCAGTACTTC
CDR3aa: CSVESYRTGQETQYF

d_gene: TRBD1
v_gene: TRBV6-5
j_gene: TRBJ1-2
abundance: .
len: 14
CDR3nt: TGTGCCAGCAGTTACTCGTGGGCAGGGGGTTACGTCAACTTC
CDR3aa: CASSYSWAGGYVNF

d_gene: TRBD2
v_gene: TRBV6-4
j_gene: TRBJ2-7
abundance: .
len: 16
CDR3nt: TGTGCCAGCAGCCCGAGAGAAGGGAGGGATAATTCCGAGCAGTACTTC
CDR3aa: CASSPREGRDNSEQYF

d_gene: .
v_gene: TRBV2
j_gene: TRBJ2-3
abundance: .
len: 14
CDR3nt: TGTGCCAGCGGCGGTTTGGGGCCCGAAGATACGCAGTATTTT
CDR3aa: CASGGLGPEDTQYF

d_gene: TRBD1
v_gene: TRBV18
j_gene: TRBJ2-7
abundance: few
len: 15
CDR3nt: TGTGCCAGCTCACTCGGGACAGGGACTTCCTACGAGCAGTACTTC
CDR3aa: CASSLGTGTSYEQYF

d_gene: TRBD2
v_gene: TRBV5-1
j_gene: TRBJ2-5
abundance: .
len: 15
CDR3nt: TGCGCCAGCAGCAAAGGACTAGCGGGGCAAGAGACCCAGTACTTC
CDR3aa: CASSKGLAGQETQYF

d_gene: .
v_gene: TRBV2
j_gene: TRBJ2-7
abundance: .
len: 13
CDR3nt: TGTGCCAGCAGTGAGGGCCAGTTAGACGAGCAGTACTTC
CDR3aa: CASSEGQLDEQYF

d_gene: .
v_gene: TRBV5-4
j_gene: TRBJ1-5
abundance: once
len: 13
CDR3nt: TGTGCCAGCAGTCATGGAGGAAATCAGCCCCAGCATTTT
CDR3aa: CASSHGGNQPQHF

d_gene: TRBD2
v_gene: TRBV28
j_gene: TRBJ2-7
abundance: .
len: 13
CDR3nt: TGTGCCAGCGGTAGCGGGGGTCCCTACGAGCAGTACTTC
CDR3aa: CASGSGGPYEQYF

d_gene: .
v_gene: TRBV18
j_gene: TRBJ2-2
abundance: .
len: 15
CDR3nt: TGTGCCAGCTCAAGCCAGGGGCCGAACACCGGGGAGCTGTTTTTT
CDR3aa: CASSSQGPNTGELFF

d_gene: TRBD2
v_gene: TRBV11-3
j_gene: TRBJ2-3
abundance: few
len: 16
CDR3nt: TGTGCCAGCAGCTTAGAAGGAGCGGGGGGGCTAGATACGCAGTATTTT
CDR3aa: CASSLEGAGGLDTQYF

d_gene: TRBD1
v_gene: TRBV6-5
j_gene: TRBJ1-4
abundance: .
len: 15
CDR3nt: TGTGCCAGCAGTCGACAGGGGGTAACTAATGAAAAACTGTTTTTT
CDR3aa: CASSRQGVTNEKLFF

d_gene: .
v_gene: TRBV5-5
j_gene: TRBJ2-7
abundance: once
len: 15
CDR3nt: TGTGCCAGCAGCTTGTTTGTAGCGGAGACCTACGAGCAGTACTTC
CDR3aa: CASSLFVAETYEQYF